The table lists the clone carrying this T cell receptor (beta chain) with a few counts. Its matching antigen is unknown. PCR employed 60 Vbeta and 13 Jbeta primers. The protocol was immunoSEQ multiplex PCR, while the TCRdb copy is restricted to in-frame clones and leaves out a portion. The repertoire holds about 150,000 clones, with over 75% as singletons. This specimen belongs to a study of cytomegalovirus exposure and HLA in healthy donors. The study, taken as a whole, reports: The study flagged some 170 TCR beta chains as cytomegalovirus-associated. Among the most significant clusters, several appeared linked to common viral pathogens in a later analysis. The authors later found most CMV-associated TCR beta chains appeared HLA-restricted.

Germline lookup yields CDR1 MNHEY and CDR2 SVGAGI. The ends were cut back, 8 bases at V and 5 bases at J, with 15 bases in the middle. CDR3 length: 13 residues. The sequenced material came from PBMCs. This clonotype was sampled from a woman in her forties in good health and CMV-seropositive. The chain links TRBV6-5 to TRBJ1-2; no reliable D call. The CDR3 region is CASRGQLPYGYTF. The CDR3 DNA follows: TGTGCCAGCCGAGGGCAGCTCCCTTATGGCTACACCTTC.